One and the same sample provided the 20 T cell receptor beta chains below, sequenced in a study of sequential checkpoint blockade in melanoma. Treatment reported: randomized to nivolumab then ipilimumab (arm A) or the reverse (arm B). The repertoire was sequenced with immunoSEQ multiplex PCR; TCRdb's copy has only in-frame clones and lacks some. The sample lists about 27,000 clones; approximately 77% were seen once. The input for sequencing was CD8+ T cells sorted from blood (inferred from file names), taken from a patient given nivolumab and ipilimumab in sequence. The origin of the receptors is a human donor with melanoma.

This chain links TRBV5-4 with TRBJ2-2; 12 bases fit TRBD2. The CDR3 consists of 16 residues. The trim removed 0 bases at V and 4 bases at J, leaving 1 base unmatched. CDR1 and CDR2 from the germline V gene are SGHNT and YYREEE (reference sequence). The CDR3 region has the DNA TGTGCCAGCAGCTTGGGACTAGCGGGGGCCACCGGGGAGCTGTTTTTT. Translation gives CASSLGLAGATGELFF.

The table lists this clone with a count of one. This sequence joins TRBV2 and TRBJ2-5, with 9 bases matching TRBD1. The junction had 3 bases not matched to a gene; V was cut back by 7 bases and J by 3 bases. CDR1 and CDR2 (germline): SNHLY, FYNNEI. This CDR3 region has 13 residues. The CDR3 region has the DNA TGTGCCAGCATACAGGGGGCTAAAGAGACCCAGTACTTC. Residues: CASIQGAKETQYF.

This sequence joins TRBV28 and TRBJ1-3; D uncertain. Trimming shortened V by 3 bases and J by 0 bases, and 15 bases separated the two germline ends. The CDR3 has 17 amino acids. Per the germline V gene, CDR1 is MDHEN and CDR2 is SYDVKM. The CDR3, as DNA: TGTGCCAGCAGTTTCGGGAGACGGTTCGGCTCTGGAAACACCATATATTTT. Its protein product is CASSFGRRFGSGNTIYF.

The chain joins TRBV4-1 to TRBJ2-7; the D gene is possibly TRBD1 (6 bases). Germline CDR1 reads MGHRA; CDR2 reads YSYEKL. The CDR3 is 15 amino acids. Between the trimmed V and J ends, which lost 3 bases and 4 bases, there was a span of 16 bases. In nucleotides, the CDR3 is TGCGCCAGCAGCCACTTACAGGGTCTTCAATACGAGCAGTACTTC. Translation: CASSHLQGLQYEQYF.

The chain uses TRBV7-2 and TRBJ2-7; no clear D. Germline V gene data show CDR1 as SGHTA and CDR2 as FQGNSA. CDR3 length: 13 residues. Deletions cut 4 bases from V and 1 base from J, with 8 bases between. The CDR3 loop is CASSSYTSYEQYF. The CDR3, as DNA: TGTGCCAGCAGCTCTTACACGTCCTACGAGCAGTACTTC.

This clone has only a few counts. This CDR3 reads CASSAGTGVNEQFF. The CDR3 coding sequence is TGTGCCAGCAGTGCCGGGACAGGGGTCAATGAGCAGTTCTTC. The V and J genes are TRBV9 and TRBJ2-1, with 10 bases identical to TRBD1. Germline V gene data show CDR1 as SGDLS and CDR2 as YYNGEE. The CDR3 runs 14 residues. The J segment lost 6 bases and the V segment lost 5 bases, leaving 5 bases of the junction unmatched. The full variable domain, rest sourced from reference TRBV9 and TRBJ2-1, is DSGVTQTPKHLITATGQRVTLRCSPRSGDLSVYWYQQSLDQGLQFLIQYYNGEERAKGNILERFSAQQFPDLHSELNLSSLELGDSALYFCASSAGTGVNEQFFGPGTRLTVL.

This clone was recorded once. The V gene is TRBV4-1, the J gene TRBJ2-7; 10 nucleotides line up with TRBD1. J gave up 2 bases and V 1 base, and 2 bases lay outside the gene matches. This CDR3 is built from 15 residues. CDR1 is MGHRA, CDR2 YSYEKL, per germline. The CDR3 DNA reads TGCGCCAGCAGCCAAGGGACAGGGGGGCCCTACGAGCAGTACTTC. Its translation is CASSQGTGGPYEQYF.

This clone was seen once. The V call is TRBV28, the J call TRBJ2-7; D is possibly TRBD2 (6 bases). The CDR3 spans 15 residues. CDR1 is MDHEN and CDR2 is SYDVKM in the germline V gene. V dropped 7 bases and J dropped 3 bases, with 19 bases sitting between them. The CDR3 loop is CASTGHRLVFYEQYF. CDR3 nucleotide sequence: TGTGCCAGCACCGGACACCGACTAGTCTTCTACGAGCAGTACTTC.

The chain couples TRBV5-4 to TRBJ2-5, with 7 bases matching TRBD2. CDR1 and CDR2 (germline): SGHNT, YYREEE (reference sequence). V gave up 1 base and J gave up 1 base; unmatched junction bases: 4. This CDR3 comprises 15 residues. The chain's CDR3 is CASSLWGGGQETQYF. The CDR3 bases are TGTGCCAGCAGCTTGTGGGGCGGGGGCCAAGAGACCCAGTACTTC.

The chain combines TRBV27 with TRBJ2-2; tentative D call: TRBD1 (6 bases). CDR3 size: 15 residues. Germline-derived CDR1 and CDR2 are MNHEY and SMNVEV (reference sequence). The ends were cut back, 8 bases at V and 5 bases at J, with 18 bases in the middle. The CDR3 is CASGGTQGVTGELFF. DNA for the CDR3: TGTGCCAGCGGTGGGACACAGGGAGTAACCGGGGAGCTGTTTTTT.

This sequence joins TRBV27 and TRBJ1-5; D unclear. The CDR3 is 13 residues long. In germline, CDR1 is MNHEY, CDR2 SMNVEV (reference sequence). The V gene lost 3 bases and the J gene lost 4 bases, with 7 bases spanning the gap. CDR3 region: CASSFERNQPQHF. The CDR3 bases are TGTGCCAGCAGTTTTGAGCGGAATCAGCCCCAGCATTTT.

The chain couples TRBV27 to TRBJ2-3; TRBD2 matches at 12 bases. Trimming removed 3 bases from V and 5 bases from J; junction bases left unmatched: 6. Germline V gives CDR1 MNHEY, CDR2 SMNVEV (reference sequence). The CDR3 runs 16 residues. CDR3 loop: CASSFTLAGGGDTQYF. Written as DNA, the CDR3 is TGTGCCAGCAGTTTCACACTAGCGGGGGGCGGAGATACGCAGTATTTT.

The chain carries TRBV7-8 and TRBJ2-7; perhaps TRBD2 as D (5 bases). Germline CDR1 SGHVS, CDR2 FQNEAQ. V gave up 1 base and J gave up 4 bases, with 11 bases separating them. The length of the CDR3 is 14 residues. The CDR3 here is CASSLGGTRYEQYF. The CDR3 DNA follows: TGTGCCAGCAGCTTAGGTGGTACTAGATACGAGCAGTACTTC.

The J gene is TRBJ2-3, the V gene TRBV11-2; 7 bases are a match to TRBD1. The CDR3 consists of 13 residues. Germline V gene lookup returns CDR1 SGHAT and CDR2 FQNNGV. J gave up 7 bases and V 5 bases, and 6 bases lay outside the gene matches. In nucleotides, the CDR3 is TGTGCCAGCAGCCCGACAGGGCGGAATACGCAGTATTTT. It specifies CASSPTGRNTQYF.

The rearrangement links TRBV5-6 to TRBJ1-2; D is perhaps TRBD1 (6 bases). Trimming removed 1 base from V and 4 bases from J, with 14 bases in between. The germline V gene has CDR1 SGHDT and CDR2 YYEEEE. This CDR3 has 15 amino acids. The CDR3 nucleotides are TGTGCCAGCAGCTTGATGGCAGGGGTAGTCTATGGCTACACCTTC. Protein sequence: CASSLMAGVVYGYTF.

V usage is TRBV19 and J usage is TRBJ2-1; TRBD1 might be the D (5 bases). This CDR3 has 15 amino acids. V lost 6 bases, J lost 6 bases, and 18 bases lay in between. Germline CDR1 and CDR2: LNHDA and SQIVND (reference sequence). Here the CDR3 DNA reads TGTGCCAGTAGACCACCCCAGGGCCCGTTCAATGAGCAGTTCTTC. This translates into CASRPPQGPFNEQFF.

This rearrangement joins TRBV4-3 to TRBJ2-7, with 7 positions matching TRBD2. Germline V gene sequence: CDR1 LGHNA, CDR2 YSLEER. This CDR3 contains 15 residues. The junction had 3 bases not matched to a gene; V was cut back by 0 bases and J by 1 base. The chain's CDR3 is CASSQDWEGSYEQYF. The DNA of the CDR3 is TGCGCCAGCAGCCAAGATTGGGAGGGATCCTACGAGCAGTACTTC.

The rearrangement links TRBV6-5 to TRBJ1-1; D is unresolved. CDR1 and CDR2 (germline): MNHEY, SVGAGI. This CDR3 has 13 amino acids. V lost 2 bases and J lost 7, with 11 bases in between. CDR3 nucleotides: TGTGCCAGCAGTTACGGAGTGTATTTTGAAGCTTTCTTT. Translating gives CASSYGVYFEAFF.

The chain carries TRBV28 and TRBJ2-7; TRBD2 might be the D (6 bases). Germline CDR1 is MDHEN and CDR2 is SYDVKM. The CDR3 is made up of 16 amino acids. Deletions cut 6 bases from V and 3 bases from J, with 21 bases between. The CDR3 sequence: CASREKIGTGVYEQYF. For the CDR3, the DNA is TGTGCCAGCAGGGAGAAAATCGGGACTGGAGTCTACGAGCAGTACTTC.

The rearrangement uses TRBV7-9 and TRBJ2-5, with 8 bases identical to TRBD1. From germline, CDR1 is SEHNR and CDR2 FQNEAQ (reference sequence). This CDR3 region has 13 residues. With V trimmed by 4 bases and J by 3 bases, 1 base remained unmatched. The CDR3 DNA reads TGTGCCAGCAGCTCGGGACAGGAAGAGACCCAGTACTTC. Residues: CASSSGQEETQYF.